One sample yielded the 4 T cell receptor beta chains listed below, sequenced in a study of blood T cell repertoires in COVID-19. Clones were read by immunoSEQ multiplex PCR, and TCRdb kept only the in-frame ones, dropping some. The sample consists of about 370,000 clones, 90% of them appearing once. The material sequenced was peripheral blood. The receptor set was obtained from a man aged 18 to 30 with active or convalescent COVID-19.

The chain couples TRBV10-3 to TRBJ2-1; TRBD2 matches at 12 bases. The CDR3 consists of 15 residues. Germline V gene lookup returns CDR1 ENHRY and CDR2 SYGVKD. V was clipped by 6 bases and J by 4 bases; unmatched bases: 4. CDR3 nucleotides: TGTGCCATCAGACCGACTAGCGGGGGTTACAATGAGCAGTTCTTC. This translates into CAIRPTSGGYNEQFF.

J is TRBJ2-1 and V is TRBV27; 7 nucleotides line up with TRBD1. This CDR3 has 14 residues. From germline, CDR1 is MNHEY and CDR2 SMNVEV (reference sequence). J gave up 9 bases and V 3 bases, and 8 bases lay outside the gene matches. For the CDR3, the DNA is TGTGCCAGCAGTTTTCGGACAGGAATTGCTGAGCAGTTCTTC. As protein: CASSFRTGIAEQFF.

The chain links TRBV19 to TRBJ2-7, with 9 bases aligning to TRBD2. Germline V gene data show CDR1 as LNHDA and CDR2 as SQIVND (reference sequence). J was trimmed by 3 bases and V by 3 bases; bases with no gene match: 3. The CDR3 is 14 amino acids. CDR3 region: CASSMYSGGYEQYF. CDR3 nucleotide sequence: TGTGCCAGTAGTATGTATAGCGGGGGCTACGAGCAGTACTTC.

The chain uses TRBV11-3 and TRBJ2-3; D is possibly TRBD2 (6 bases). There are 15 residues in the CDR3. Germline CDR1 and CDR2: SGHNT and YENEEA. V was cut by 6 bases and J by 6 bases, with 19 bases left in between. The CDR3 sequence: CASSSDGTQQDTQYF. The CDR3 DNA reads as TGTGCCAGCAGTTCAGATGGGACTCAGCAGGATACGCAGTATTTT.